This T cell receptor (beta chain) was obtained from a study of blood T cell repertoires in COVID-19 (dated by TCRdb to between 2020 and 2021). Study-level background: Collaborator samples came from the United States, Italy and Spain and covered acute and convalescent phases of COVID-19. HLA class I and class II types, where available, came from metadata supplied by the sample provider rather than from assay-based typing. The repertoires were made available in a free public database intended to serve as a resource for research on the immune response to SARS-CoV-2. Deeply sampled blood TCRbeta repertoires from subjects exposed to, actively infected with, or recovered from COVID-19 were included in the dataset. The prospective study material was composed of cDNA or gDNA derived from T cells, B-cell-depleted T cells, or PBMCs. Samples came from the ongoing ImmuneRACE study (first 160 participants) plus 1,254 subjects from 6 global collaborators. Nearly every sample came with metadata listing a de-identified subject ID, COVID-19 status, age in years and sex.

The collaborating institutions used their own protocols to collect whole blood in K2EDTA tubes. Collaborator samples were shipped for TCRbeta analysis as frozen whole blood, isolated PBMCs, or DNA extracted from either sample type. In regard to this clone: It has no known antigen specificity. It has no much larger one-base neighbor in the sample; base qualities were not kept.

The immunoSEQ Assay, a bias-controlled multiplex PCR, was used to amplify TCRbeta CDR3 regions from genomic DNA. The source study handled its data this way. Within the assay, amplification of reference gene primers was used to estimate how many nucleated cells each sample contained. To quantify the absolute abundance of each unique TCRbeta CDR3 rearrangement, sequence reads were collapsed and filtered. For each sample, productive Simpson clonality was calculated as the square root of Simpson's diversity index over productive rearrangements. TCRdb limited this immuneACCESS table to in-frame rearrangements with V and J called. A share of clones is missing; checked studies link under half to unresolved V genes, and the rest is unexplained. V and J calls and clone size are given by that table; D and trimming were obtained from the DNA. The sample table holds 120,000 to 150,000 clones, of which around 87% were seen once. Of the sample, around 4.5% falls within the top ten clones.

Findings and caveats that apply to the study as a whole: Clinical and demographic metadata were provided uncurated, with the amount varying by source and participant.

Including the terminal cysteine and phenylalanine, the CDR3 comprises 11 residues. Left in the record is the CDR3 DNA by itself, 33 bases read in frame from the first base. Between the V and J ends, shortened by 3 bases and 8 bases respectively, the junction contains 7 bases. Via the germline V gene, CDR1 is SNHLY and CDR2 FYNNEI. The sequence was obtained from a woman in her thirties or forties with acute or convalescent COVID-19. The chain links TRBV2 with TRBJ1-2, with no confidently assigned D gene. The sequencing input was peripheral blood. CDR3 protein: CASSELEGYTF. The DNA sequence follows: TGTGCCAGCAGTGAGTTAGAGGGCTACACCTTC.